This T cell receptor beta chain stems from a study of blood T cell repertoires in COVID-19 (dated by TCRdb to about 2020). About the study as a whole: Samples covering the acute and convalescent phases of COVID-19 were provided by collaborators in the United States, Italy and Spain. The prospective study material was composed of cDNA or gDNA derived from T cells, B-cell-depleted T cells, or PBMCs. Deeply sampled blood TCRbeta repertoires from subjects exposed to, actively infected with, or recovered from COVID-19 were included in the dataset. The repertoires were made available in a free public database intended to serve as a resource for research on the immune response to SARS-CoV-2. Samples came from the ongoing ImmuneRACE study (first 160 participants) plus 1,254 subjects from 6 global collaborators. Sample metadata almost always included a de-identified subject ID, COVID-19 status, age in years and sex. Where available, HLA class I and class II types were taken from metadata supplied by the sample provider and were not determined by assay-based typing. Results and caveats for the whole study, not just this receptor: The quantity of clinical and demographic metadata differed by source and by participant and was supplied without curation.

On this clone itself: What this receptor recognizes is not known. One base away there is no much larger clone; base qualities are not given.

TCRbeta CDR3 regions were amplified from genomic DNA by means of the immunoSEQ Assay, a bias-controlled multiplex PCR. Per the source publication's procedure: The number of nucleated cells in each sample was estimated from the amplification of reference gene primers within the assay. To quantify the absolute abundance of each unique TCRbeta CDR3 rearrangement, sequence reads were collapsed and filtered. For each sample, productive Simpson clonality was calculated by taking the square root of Simpson's diversity index across productive rearrangements. In TCRdb, the immuneACCESS table is reduced to in-frame sequences with V and J assigned. These tables do not hold every clone; where another copy was compared, an unresolved V gene accounts for under half, and the others remain unexplained. The V and J calls and clone size come from that table; D and trimming were worked out from the DNA. Counted in this sample were some 150,000 clones; around nine tenths of them appeared once. The ten top clones hold roughly 1.4% of the sample.

Each collaborating institution followed its own protocols to collect whole blood in K2EDTA tubes. For TCRbeta analysis, collaborator samples were shipped as frozen whole blood, as isolated PBMCs, or as DNA extracted from either sample type. Relative to germline, V is missing 1 base and J is missing 3 bases, with 3 bases of the junction outside any gene match. From a lookup of the germline V gene (reference sequence), CDR1 and CDR2 are SGHNT and YYREEE. The CDR3 runs 15 amino acids, cysteine and phenylalanine included. Only the CDR3 part of the read is kept: 45 bases, read in frame from the first base.

The clonotype originates from a woman aged 60-75 years with acute or convalescent COVID-19. Sequenced material: peripheral blood. The chain uses TRBV5-4 and TRBJ2-1, and TRBD1 aligns with 8 junction nucleotides. This receptor carries the CDR3 CASSLTGGIYNEQFF. The DNA is as follows: TGTGCCAGCAGCTTGACAGGGGGGATCTACAATGAGCAGTTCTTC. Reference TRBV5-4 and TRBJ2-1 proteins supply the regions before and after the CDR3; the full variable domain is: ETGVTQSPTHLIKTRGQQVTLRCSSQSGHNTVSWYQQALGQGPQFIFQYYREEENGRGNFPPRFSGLQFPNYSSELNVNALELDDSALYLCASSLTGGIYNEQFFGPGTRLTVL.